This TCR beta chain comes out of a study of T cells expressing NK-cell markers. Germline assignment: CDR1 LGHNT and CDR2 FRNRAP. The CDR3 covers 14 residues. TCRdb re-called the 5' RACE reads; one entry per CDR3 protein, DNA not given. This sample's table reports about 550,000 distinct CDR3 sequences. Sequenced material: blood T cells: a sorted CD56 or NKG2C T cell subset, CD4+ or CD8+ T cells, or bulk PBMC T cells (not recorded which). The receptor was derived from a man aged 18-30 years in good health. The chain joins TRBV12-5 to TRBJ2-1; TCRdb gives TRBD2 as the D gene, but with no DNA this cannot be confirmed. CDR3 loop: CASGRLAGANEQFF.